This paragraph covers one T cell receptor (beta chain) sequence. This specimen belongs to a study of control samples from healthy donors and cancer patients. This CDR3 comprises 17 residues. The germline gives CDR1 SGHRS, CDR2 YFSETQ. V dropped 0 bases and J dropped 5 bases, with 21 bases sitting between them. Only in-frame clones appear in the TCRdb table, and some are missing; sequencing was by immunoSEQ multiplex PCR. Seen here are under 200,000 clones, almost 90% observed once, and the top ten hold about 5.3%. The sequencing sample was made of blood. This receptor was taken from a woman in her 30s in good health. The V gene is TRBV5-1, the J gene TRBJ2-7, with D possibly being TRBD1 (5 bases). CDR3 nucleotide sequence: TGCGCCAGCAGCTTGGAACCAGGGCGATACTCCCACGACGAGCAGTACTTC. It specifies CASSLEPGRYSHDEQYF.